One sample yielded the 4 T cell receptor beta chains listed below, sequenced in a study of CD8+CD57+ T cells in acquired aplastic anemia. Those patients picked for sequencing had displayed CD8+CD57+ cell expansion on flow cytometry. TCR beta VDJ and CDR3 were profiled, and genomic DNA was the template. MiXCR, run by TCRdb on the reads, gives a single entry per CDR3 protein. The sample records some 150,000 distinct CDR3 sequences, over 50% being singletons. Sample: sorted CD4+, CD8+, or CD8+CD57+ T cells (not recorded which) from PBMCs. These receptor sequences come from a human donor with aplastic anemia.

To note about this clonotype: A much larger clonotype is one base distant, so this may be a read error. The chain is built from TRBV7-8 and TRBJ2-1, with unresolved D. The V gene lost 8 bases and the J gene lost 5 bases, with 13 bases spanning the gap. Germline V gene lookup returns CDR1 SGHVS and CDR2 FQNEAQ. The CDR3 runs to 13 residues. This CDR3 reads CASAPGPHNEQFF. CDR3 sequence (DNA): TGTGCCAGCGCTCCCGGGCCCCACAATGAGCAGTTCTTC.

This clonotype was observed a few times. This CDR3 reads CASSQEATGGLLDYGYTF. CDR3 nucleotide sequence: TGTGCCAGCAGCCAAGAAGCAACAGGGGGCCTCCTAGACTATGGCTACACCTTC. This chain connects TRBV4-2 to TRBJ1-2; 9 bases line up with TRBD1. Trimming cost V 0 bases and J 3 bases; bases outside gene matches: 11. Germline-derived CDR1 and CDR2 are LGHNA and YNFKEQ. The CDR3 runs 18 residues.

This clonotype was seen a handful of times. The rearrangement uses TRBV2 and TRBJ2-1; tentative D call: TRBD2 (6 bases). The CDR3 covers 14 residues. Germline V gene data show CDR1 as SNHLY and CDR2 as FYNNEI. V lost 2 bases and J lost 9, with 14 bases in between. CDR3 region: CASSETSLGGEQFF. DNA of the CDR3: TGTGCCAGCAGTGAAACCAGCCTGGGGGGTGAGCAGTTCTTC.

In this sample, this clonotype turned up many times. The chain combines TRBV20-1 with TRBJ2-7; a weak D match, TRBD2 (7 bases). From germline, CDR1 is DFQATT and CDR2 SNEGSKA (reference sequence). The CDR3 is 19 residues long. V was cut by 0 bases and J by 0 bases, with 24 bases left in between. This CDR3 reads CSARDLTRAGGGDSYEQYF. The CDR3 DNA reads TGCAGTGCTAGAGATCTTACAAGGGCGGGCGGGGGCGACTCCTACGAGCAGTACTTC.